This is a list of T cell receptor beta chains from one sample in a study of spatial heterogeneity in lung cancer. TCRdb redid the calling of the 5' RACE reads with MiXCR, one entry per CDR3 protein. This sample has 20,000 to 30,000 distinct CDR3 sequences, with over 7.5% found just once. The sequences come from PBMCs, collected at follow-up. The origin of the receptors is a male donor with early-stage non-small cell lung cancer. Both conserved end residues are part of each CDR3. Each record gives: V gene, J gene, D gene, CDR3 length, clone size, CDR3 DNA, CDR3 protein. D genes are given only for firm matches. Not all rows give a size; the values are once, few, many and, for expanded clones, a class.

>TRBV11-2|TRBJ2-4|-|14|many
TGTGCCAGCAGCTTTACAGGGCTTGTGAACATTCAGTACTTC
CASSFTGLVNIQYF
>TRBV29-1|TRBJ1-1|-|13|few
TGCAGCGCGGGCCGTGGGGTAGACACTGAAGCTTTCTTT
CSAGRGVDTEAFF
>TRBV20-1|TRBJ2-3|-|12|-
TGCAGTGCTAGACAGAAAGTCGATACGCAGTATTTT
CSARQKVDTQYF
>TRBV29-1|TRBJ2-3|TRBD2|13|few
TGCAGCGTTGGGGGGGGATTTGAAGATACGCAGTATTTT
CSVGGGFEDTQYF
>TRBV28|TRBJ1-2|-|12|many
TGTGCCAGCAGTTTACCTAACTATGGCTACACCTTC
CASSLPNYGYTF
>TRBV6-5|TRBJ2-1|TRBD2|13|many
TGTGCCAGCAGTTACAGGACTAGCTGGGAGCAGTTCTTC
CASSYRTSWEQFF
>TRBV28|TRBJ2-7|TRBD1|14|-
TGTGCCAGCAGGGACAGGCCCGGGAAATACGAGCAGTACTTC
CASRDRPGKYEQYF
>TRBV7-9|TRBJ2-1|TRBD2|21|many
TGTGCCAGCAGCCCCCGGGGTTCGGCAGGGAGGGCCGGGACTAGCGGCAATGAGCAGTTCTTC
CASSPRGSAGRAGTSGNEQFF
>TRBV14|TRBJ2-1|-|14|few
TGTGCCAGCAGCCAGGTTACGAGATACAATGAGCAGTTCTTC
CASSQVTRYNEQFF
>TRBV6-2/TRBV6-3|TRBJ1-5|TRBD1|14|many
TGTGCCAGCAGATTGACAGGGGAGCGTCAGCCCCAGCATTTT
CASRLTGERQPQHF
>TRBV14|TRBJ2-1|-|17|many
TGTGCCAGCAGCCATTTGGGCCCCTCTGACGGGGGTAATGAGCAGTTCTTC
CASSHLGPSDGGNEQFF
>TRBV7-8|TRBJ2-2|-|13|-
TGTGCCAGCAGCTTAAGCGACACCGGGGAGCTGTTTTTT
CASSLSDTGELFF
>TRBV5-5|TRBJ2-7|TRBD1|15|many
TGTGCCAGCAGCTTCGGACAGGGTAGCGCCTACGAGCAGTACTTC
CASSFGQGSAYEQYF
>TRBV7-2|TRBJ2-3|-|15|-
TGTGCCAGCAGCTTAGCTGCGTGGTCCACAGATACGCAGTATTTT
CASSLAAWSTDTQYF
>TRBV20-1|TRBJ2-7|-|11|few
TGCAGTGCGAGAGGACGGTACGAGCAGTACTTC
CSARGRYEQYF
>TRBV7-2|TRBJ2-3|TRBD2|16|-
TGTGCCAGCAGCCCCGGGACTAGCGGGGCCTCCTATACGCAGTATTTT
CASSPGTSGASYTQYF
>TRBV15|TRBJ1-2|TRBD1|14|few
TGTGCCACCAGCTGGGGACAGCCTAACTATGGCTACACCTTC
CATSWGQPNYGYTF
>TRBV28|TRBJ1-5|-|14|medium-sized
TGTGCCAGCAGTTTTCGGCGCGGGGGGCAGCCCCAGCATTTT
CASSFRRGGQPQHF
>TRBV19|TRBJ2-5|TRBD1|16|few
TGTGCCAGTAGTTCGTTCCGGGACAGGCCCCAAGAGACCCAGTACTTC
CASSSFRDRPQETQYF
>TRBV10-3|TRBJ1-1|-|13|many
TGTGCCATCAGTGAGTCAGAGGAGTCTGAAGCTTTCTTT
CAISESEESEAFF
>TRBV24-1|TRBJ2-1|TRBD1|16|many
TGTGCCACCAGTGAGCCCGACAGGGGCGATTACAATGAGCAGTTCTTC
CATSEPDRGDYNEQFF
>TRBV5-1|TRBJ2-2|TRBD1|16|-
TGCGCCAGCAGCTCTGACAGGGGAAGGAACACCGGGGAGCTGTTTTTT
CASSSDRGRNTGELFF
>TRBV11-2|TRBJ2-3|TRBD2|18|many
TGTGCCAGCAGCTTAGACCGGGAAGGTCGGGGGGGCGCCGATACGCAGTATTTT
CASSLDREGRGGADTQYF
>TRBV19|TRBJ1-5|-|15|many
TGTGCCAGTAGGCAGGATTCCGGCGGGAATCAGCCCCAGCATTTT
CASRQDSGGNQPQHF
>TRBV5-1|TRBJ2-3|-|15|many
TGCGCCAGCAGCTTGGTAGGCCCGCCCAAGGATACGCAGTATTTT
CASSLVGPPKDTQYF
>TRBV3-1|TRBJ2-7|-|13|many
TGTGCCAGCAGCCTTCAGGGGTCCTACGAGCAGTACTTC
CASSLQGSYEQYF
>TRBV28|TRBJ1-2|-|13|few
TGTGCCAGCAGTTTCAATCCCTTTCGTGGCTACACCTTC
CASSFNPFRGYTF
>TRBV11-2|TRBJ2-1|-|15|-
TGTGCCAGCAGCTTACGATGGGGATCCTACAATGAGCAGTTCTTC
CASSLRWGSYNEQFF
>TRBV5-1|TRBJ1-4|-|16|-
TGCGCCAGCAGCCCCCAAGGAGCCGGGGGCGGTGAAAAACTGTTTTTT
CASSPQGAGGGEKLFF
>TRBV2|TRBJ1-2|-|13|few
TGTGCCAGCAGTGAATGGTCAGACTATGGCTACACCTTC
CASSEWSDYGYTF
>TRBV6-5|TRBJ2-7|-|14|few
TGTGCCAGCAGTTCCACAGGGTCCATTTACGAGCAGTACTTC
CASSSTGSIYEQYF
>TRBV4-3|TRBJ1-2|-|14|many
TGCGCCAGCAGCCAAGACCACAGGAGTTATGGCTACACCTTC
CASSQDHRSYGYTF
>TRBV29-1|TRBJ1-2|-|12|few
TGCAGCGTCGGGGCGGGGCGAGATGGCTACACCTTC
CSVGAGRDGYTF
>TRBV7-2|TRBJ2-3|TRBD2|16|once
TGTGCCAGCAGCCCTTTAGCGGGGACCCTCGGAGATACGCAGTATTTT
CASSPLAGTLGDTQYF
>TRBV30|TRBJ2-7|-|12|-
TGTGCCTGGAGCCTAAGCTCCTACGAGCAGTACTTC
CAWSLSSYEQYF
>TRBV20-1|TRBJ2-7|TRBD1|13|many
TGCAGTGCCGGACAGGGGGTCTCCTACGAGCAGTACTTC
CSAGQGVSYEQYF
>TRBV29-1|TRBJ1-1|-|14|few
TGCAGCGTTGACCCAGATAGCAGAAACACTGAAGCTTTCTTT
CSVDPDSRNTEAFF
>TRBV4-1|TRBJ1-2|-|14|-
TGCGCCAGCAGCCTCGGGGGAGGCAACTATGGCTACACCTTC
CASSLGGGNYGYTF
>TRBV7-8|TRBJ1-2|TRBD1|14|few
TGTGCCAGCAGCTTTGGACAGGGAGTATTTGGCTACACCTTC
CASSFGQGVFGYTF
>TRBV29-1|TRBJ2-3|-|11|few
TGCAGCGTTGCGCCCGGAGAAACGCAGTATTTT
CSVAPGETQYF
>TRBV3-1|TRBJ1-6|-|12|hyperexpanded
TGTGCCAGCAGCCAAAATAGGCGGCGCCTCCACTTT
CASSQNRRRLHF
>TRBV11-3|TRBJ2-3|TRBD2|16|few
TGTGCCAGCAGCTTCCGCGGGGGATCTAGCACAGATACGCAGTATTTT
CASSFRGGSSTDTQYF
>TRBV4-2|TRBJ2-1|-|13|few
TGTGCCAGCAGCCAAGATTGGCGTACGGGGCAGTTCTTC
CASSQDWRTGQFF
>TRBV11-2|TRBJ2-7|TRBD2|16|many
TGTGCCAGCAGCTTCTTGACTAGCGGGGGTTCCTACGAGCAGTACTTC
CASSFLTSGGSYEQYF
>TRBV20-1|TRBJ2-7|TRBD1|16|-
TGCAGTGCTAGAGTCCGCCGGGACAGGGAAGCCTACGAGCAGTACTTC
CSARVRRDREAYEQYF
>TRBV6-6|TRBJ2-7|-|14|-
TGTGCCAGCACCGGGACCGATGCATCCTACGAGCAGTACTTC
CASTGTDASYEQYF
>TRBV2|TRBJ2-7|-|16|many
TGTGCCAGCAGTGAAGGACCGGGGGCTTACTCCTACGAGCAGTACTTC
CASSEGPGAYSYEQYF
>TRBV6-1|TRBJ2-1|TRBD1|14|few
TGTGCCAGCAGAGAGGACAGGGGTTACGGGGAGCAGTTCTTC
CASREDRGYGEQFF
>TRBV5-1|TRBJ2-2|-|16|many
TGCGCCAGCAGCTTGGATGCACAGGGCACCGCCGGGGAGCTGTTTTTT
CASSLDAQGTAGELFF
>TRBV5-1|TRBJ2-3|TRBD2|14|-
TGCGCCAGCAGTCCTAGCGGGAGCACAGATACGCAGTATTTT
CASSPSGSTDTQYF
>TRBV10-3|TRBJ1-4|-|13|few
TGTGCCATCAGTGCTACCCTTAATGAAAAACTGTTTTTT
CAISATLNEKLFF